Each of the 9 T cell receptor beta chains below was sequenced from the same sample in a study of T cell repertoires in cytomegalovirus infection. TCRdb re-derived calls from the reads in MiXCR, one entry per CDR3 protein. The sample lists roughly 200,000 distinct CDR3 sequences; approximately 17% were seen once. Sequencing used CD8+ T cells from PBMCs. Source of these receptors: a human donor in good health (CMV status not recorded). Some clones in this sample may be carry-over from other donors' samples.

This clonotype was picked up a small number of times. This chain uses TRBV7-9 with TRBJ2-1; D may match TRBD1 or TRBD2 (5 bases each). The CDR3 covers 12 residues. V was clipped by 3 bases and J by 16 bases, with 16 bases between them. Germline-derived CDR1 and CDR2 are SEHNR and FQNEAQ (reference sequence). The DNA for the CDR3 is TGTGCCAGCAGCTTGTCACTAGGGGATATATTCTTC. It specifies CASSLSLGDIFF.

Regarding this clonotype: A read error may produce the germline difference seen at one junction end. This chain links TRBV29-1 with TRBJ2-7, with D tentatively TRBD2 (6 bases). The germline V gene has CDR1 SQVTM and CDR2 ANQGSEA. This CDR3 spans 11 amino acids. The CDR3 here is CAGRGSYEQYF. CDR3 in DNA: TGTGCAGGGCGGGGATCCTACGAGCAGTACTTC.

In its sample, this clonotype was seen a few times. The CDR3 is CASSFRDRGRLTEAFF. The CDR3 DNA follows: TGTGCCAGCAGCTTTCGGGACAGGGGGCGCCTCACTGAAGCTTTCTTT. The rearrangement joins TRBV5-5 to TRBJ1-1; 12 bases are a match to TRBD1. The germline V gene has CDR1 SGHKS and CDR2 YYEKEE (reference sequence). The CDR3 is 16 residues long. V lost 2 bases to trimming and J lost 4 bases; unmatched junction nucleotides: 6.

This clonotype was seen a handful of times. The rearrangement joins TRBV4-3 to TRBJ2-5, with D maybe TRBD2 (6 bases). This CDR3 is 15 amino acids long. The germline V and J ends were trimmed by 0 bases and 5 bases, with 13 bases remaining between them. Germline assignment: CDR1 LGHNA and CDR2 YSLEER. CDR3 sequence: CASSQEGGPGETQYF. The CDR3 coding sequence is TGCGCCAGCAGCCAAGAGGGGGGACCGGGGGAGACCCAGTACTTC.

The chain recombines TRBV29-1 with TRBJ2-2; 8 positions agree with TRBD2. The germline CDR1 and CDR2 sequences are SQVTM and ANQGSEA. With V trimmed by 3 bases and J by 6 bases, 6 bases remained unmatched. The CDR3 extends over 14 amino acids. DNA of the CDR3: TGCAGCGTTGAGAATCGCGGGGGGCCCGGGGAGCTGTTTTTT. Amino acids: CSVENRGGPGELFF.

The V and J genes are TRBV15 and TRBJ1-5, with D maybe TRBD1 (6 bases). CDR1 LNHNV and CDR2 YYDKDF come from the germline V gene (reference sequence). With 1 base removed from V and 6 bases from J, the gap between germline ends came to 16 bases. This CDR3 spans 16 amino acids. Here the CDR3 DNA reads TGTGCCACCAGCAGAGTTCCACAGGGAAGGCTTCAGCCCCAGCATTTT. This encodes CATSRVPQGRLQPQHF.

This chain joins TRBV7-3 and TRBJ2-3; 7 bases map to TRBD1. CDR3 size: 15 residues. The J segment lost 2 bases and the V segment lost 5 bases, leaving 7 bases of the junction unmatched. CDR1 is SGHTA and CDR2 is FQGTGA in the germline V gene. The CDR3 protein is CASSLTGTLTDTQYF. CDR3 DNA: TGTGCCAGCAGCCTGACAGGGACCCTCACAGATACGCAGTATTTT.

In this sample, this clonotype turned up many times. This chain links TRBV13 with TRBJ2-1; 7 bases match TRBD2. V was clipped by 4 bases and J by 0 bases; unmatched bases: 3. The germline CDR1 and CDR2 sequences are PRHDT and FYEKMQ (reference sequence). The length of the CDR3 is 15 residues. CDR3 in DNA: TGTGCCAGCAGCTACCGGGACTACTCCTACAATGAGCAGTTCTTC. This codes for CASSYRDYSYNEQFF.

The chain has TRBV12-5 and TRBJ2-1; TRBD2 aligns across 7 bases. CDR3 length equals 14 residues. CDR1 and CDR2 (germline): LGHNT, FRNRAP. The V gene end was trimmed by 1 base and the J gene end by 10 bases; junction bases not matched to a gene: 7. The CDR3 DNA sequence: TGTGCTAGTGGTTTGGAACCCGGGACTACGGAGCAGTTCTTC. It specifies CASGLEPGTTEQFF.